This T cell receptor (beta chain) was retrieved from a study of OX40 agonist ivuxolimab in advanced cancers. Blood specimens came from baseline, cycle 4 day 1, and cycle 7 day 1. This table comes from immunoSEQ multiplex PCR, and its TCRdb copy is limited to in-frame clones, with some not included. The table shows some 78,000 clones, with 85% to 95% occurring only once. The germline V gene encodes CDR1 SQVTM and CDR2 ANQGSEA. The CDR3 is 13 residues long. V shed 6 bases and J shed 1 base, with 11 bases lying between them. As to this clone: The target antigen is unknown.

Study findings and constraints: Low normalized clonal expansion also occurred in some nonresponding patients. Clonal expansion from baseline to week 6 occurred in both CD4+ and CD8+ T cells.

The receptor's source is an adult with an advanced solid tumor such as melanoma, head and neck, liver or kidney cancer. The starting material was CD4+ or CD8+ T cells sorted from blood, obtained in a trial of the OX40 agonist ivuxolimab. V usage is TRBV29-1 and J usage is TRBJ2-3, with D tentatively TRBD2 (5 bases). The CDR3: CSVTRLGTDTQYF. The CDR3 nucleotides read TGCAGCGTCACTAGGTTGGGCACAGATACGCAGTATTTT.